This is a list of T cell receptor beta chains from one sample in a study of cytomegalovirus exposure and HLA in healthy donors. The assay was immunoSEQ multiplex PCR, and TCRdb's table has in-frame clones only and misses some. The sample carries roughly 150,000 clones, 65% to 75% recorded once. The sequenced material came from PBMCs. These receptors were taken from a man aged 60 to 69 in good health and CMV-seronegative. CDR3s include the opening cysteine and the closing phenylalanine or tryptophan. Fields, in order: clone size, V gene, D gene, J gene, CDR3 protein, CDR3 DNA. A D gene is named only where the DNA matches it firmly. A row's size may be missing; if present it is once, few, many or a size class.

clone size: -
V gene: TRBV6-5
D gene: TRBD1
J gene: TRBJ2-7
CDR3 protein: CASSAGTALYEQYF
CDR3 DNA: TGTGCCAGCAGCGCTGGGACAGCTCTATACGAGCAGTACTTC

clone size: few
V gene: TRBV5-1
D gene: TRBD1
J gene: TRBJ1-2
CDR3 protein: CASSSQTGAAYGYTF
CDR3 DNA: TGCGCCAGCAGCTCGCAGACAGGGGCGGCCTATGGCTACACCTTC

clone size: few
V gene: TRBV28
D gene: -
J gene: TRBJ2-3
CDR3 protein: CASSYTSTDTQYF
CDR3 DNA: TGTGCCAGCAGTTATACTAGCACAGATACGCAGTATTTT

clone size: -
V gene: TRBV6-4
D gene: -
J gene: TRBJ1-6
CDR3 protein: CASRRGRPLHF
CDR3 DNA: TGTGCCAGCAGACGGGGGAGACCCCTCCACTTT

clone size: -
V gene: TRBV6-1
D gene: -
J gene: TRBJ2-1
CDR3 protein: CASSDRGQKGNEQFF
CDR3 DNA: TGTGCCAGCAGTGACAGGGGCCAAAAAGGCAATGAGCAGTTCTTC

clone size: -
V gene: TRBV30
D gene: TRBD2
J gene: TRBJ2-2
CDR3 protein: CAWNGGSTGELFF
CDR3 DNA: TGTGCCTGGAATGGCGGGAGTACCGGGGAGCTGTTTTTT

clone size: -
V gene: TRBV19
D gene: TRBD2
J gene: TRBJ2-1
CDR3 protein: CASSMDRGSSYNEQFF
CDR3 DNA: TGTGCCAGTAGTATGGATCGCGGGAGCTCCTACAATGAGCAGTTCTTC

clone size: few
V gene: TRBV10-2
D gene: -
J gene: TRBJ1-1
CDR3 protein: CASSDPSTEAFF
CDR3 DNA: TGCGCCAGCAGTGATCCGAGTACTGAAGCTTTCTTT

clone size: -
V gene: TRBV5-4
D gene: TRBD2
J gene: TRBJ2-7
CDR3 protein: CASSTGTSASYEQYF
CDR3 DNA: TGTGCCAGCAGCACCGGGACTAGCGCTTCCTACGAGCAGTACTTC

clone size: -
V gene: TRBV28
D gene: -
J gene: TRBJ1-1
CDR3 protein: CASSPYPPQGNTEAFF
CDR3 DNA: TGTGCCAGCAGCCCGTATCCCCCACAGGGCAACACTGAAGCTTTCTTT

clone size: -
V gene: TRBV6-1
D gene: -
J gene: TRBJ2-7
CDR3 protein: CASSEAWTYVSYEQYF
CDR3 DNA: TGTGCCAGCAGTGAAGCTTGGACATATGTCTCCTACGAGCAGTACTTC

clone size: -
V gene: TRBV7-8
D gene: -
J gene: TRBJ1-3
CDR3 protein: CASSFGFQGNTIYF
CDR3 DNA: TGTGCCAGCAGCTTCGGGTTCCAAGGAAACACCATATATTTT

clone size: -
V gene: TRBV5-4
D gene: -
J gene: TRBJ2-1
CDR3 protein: CASSFRLGEDEQFF
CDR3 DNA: TGTGCCAGCAGCTTTCGGCTAGGGGAGGATGAGCAGTTCTTC

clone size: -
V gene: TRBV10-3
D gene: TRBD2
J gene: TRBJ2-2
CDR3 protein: CAISSGLAGGVDGELFF
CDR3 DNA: TGTGCCATCTCGTCCGGGCTAGCGGGAGGGGTCGACGGGGAGCTGTTTTTT

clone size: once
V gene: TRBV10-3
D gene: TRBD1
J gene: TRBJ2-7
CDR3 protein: CATAQGDSYEQYF
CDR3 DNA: TGTGCCACCGCTCAGGGGGATTCCTACGAGCAGTACTTC

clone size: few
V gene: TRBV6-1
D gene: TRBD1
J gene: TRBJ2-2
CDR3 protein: CASNRGTSGPGELFF
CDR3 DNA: TGTGCCAGCAACAGGGGGACATCGGGCCCCGGGGAGCTGTTTTTT

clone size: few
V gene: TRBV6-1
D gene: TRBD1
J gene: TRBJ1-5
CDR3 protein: CASSEAGGIQPQHF
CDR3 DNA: TGTGCCAGCAGTGAGGCAGGGGGAATCCAGCCCCAGCATTTT

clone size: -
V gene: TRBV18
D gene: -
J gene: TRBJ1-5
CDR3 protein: CASSPGQGDQPQHF
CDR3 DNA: TGTGCCAGCTCACCAGGGCAGGGCGATCAGCCCCAGCATTTT

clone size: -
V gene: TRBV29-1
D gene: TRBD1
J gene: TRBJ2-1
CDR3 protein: CSVEPITGTGGSNEQFF
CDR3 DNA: TGCAGCGTTGAGCCCATAACCGGGACAGGGGGAAGTAATGAGCAGTTCTTC

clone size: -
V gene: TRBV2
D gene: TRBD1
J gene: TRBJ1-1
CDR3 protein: CASTTWGTGHLSMNTEAFF
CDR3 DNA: TGTGCCAGCACCACCTGGGGGACAGGTCACTTATCTATGAACACTGAAGCTTTCTTT

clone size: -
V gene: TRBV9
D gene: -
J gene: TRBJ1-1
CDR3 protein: CASSPRVGDLTEAFF
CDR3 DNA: TGTGCCAGCAGCCCCAGGGTAGGGGATCTCACTGAAGCTTTCTTT

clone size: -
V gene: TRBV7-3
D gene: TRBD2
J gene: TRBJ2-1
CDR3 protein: CASSPLGEGSYNEQFF
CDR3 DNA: TGTGCCAGCAGCCCCCTAGGGGAGGGTTCCTACAATGAGCAGTTCTTC

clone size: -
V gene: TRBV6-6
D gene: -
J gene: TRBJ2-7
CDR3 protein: CASTSGYEQYF
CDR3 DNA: TGTGCCAGCACCTCGGGCTACGAGCAGTACTTC

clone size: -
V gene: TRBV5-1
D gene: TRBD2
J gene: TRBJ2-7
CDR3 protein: CASRPGLDSYEQYF
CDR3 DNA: TGCGCCAGCAGGCCGGGACTAGACTCCTACGAGCAGTACTTC

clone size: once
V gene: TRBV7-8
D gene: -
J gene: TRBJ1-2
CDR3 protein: CASSLASGYGYTF
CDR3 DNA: TGTGCCAGCAGCTTAGCTTCAGGGTATGGCTACACCTTC

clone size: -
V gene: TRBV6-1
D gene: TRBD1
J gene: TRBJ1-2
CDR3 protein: CATRGPWDYGYPF
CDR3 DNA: TGTGCCACCAGGGGGCCTTGGGACTATGGCTACCCCTTC

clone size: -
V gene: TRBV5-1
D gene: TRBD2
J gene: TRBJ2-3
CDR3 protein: CASSLVGGRGTDTQYF
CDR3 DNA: TGCGCCAGCAGCTTGGTGGGCGGGAGGGGCACAGATACGCAGTATTTT

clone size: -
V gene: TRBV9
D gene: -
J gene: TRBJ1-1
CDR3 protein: CASSVDQGGRTEAFF
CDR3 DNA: TGTGCCAGCAGCGTAGATCAAGGGGGTAGAACTGAAGCTTTCTTT

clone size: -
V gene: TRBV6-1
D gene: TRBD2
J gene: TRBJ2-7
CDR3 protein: CASSDAPGTSGNIPYEQYF
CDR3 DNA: TGTGCCAGCAGTGATGCGCCCGGGACTAGCGGGAATATTCCCTACGAGCAGTACTTC

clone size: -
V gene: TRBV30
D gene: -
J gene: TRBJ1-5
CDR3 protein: CAWTPRGARRQPQHF
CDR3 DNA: TGTGCCTGGACGCCCCGGGGGGCCCGAAGGCAGCCCCAGCATTTT

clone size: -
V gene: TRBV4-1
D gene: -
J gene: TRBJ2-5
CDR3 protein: CASSPSPSGVIQETQYF
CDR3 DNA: TGCGCCAGCAGCCCATCCCCCTCAGGGGTCATCCAAGAGACCCAGTACTTC

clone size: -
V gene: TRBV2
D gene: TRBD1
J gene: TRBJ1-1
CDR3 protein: CASSEAAGGSAFF
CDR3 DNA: TGTGCCAGCAGTGAAGCTGCAGGGGGTTCCGCTTTCTTT

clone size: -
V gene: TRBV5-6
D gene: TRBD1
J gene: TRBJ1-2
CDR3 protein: CASSSGQYPAYGYTF
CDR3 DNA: TGTGCCAGCAGCTCGGGACAGTACCCCGCCTATGGCTACACCTTC

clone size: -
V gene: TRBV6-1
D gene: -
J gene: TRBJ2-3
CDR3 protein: CASSEVWAIPSTDTQYF
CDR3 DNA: TGTGCCAGCAGTGAAGTTTGGGCGATCCCTAGCACAGATACGCAGTATTTT

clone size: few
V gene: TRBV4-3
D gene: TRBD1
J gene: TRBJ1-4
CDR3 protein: CATPWGGTGKGLGEKLFF
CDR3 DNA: TGCGCCACCCCTTGGGGAGGGACAGGGAAAGGGTTAGGTGAAAAACTGTTTTTT

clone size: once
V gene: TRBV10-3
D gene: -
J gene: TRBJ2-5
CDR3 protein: CAISESPGLDSQETQYF
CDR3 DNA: TGTGCCATCAGTGAGTCTCCTGGGCTGGACAGCCAAGAGACCCAGTACTTC

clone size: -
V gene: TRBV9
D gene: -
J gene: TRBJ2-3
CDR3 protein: CASSPQTWSTQYF
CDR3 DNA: TGTGCCAGCAGCCCCCAGACTTGGAGTACGCAGTATTTT

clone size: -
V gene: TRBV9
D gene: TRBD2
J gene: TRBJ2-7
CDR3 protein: CASSPLPGGSFEQYF
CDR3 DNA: TGTGCCAGCAGCCCCCTCCCTGGCGGGAGTTTCGAGCAGTACTTC